There are a few counts of the clone carrying this TCR beta chain. The data derive from a study of patients and donors after allogeneic stem cell transplantation. Germline CDR1 is LGHNA and CDR2 is YNFKEQ. With 4 bases clipped from V and 8 bases from J, the junction kept 10 bases outside the gene matches. The CDR3 loop spans 14 amino acids. Each CDR3 protein is one row after TCRdb ran MiXCR on the RT-PCR reads. This table has about 960,000 distinct CDR3 sequences, 15% to 20% appearing once. This sequence originates from a human donor who was either an allogeneic HSCT recipient or a stem cell or donor lymphocyte infusion donor (not recorded which). It is not recorded whose cells these are; they may come from a transplant donor. Material: blood, either unsorted or a sorted T cell fraction (not recorded which). The chain has TRBV4-2 and TRBJ1-1, with TRBD1 matching 7 bases. CDR3 sequence: CASSPRQGKTEAFF. The CDR3 DNA sequence: TGTGCCAGCAGCCCTCGACAGGGTAAGACCGAAGCTTTCTTT.